The 2 T cell receptor beta chains below all came from one sample that was sequenced in a study of T cells after yellow fever vaccination (dated by TCRdb to between 2018 and 2021). The library was generated by 5' RACE. Instrument on record: Illumina NovaSeq 6000. TCRdb reanalyzed the raw reads on its own, using fastp at Q25 for trimming and MiXCR for clone calling, and kept in-frame beta chains. Rows are combined by CDR3 protein, so each entry shows the most common genes and DNA. Recorded for this sample are about 50,000 distinct CDR3 sequences; about 5.2% of them occurred a single time. The biggest ten clones account for about 28% of the sample. The sample's treatment or condition label, decoded: live attenuated yellow fever vaccine strain. This material consisted of PBMCs, either bulk or a sorted T-cell subset (CD4+, CD8+, memory, or dextramer-sorted; not recorded which), taken on the day of the yellow fever booster vaccination. These receptors came from a man in his late teens or twenties who received the YFV17D yellow fever vaccine.

The table lists this clonotype with many counts. The V and J genes are TRBV7-2 and TRBJ1-2; D call uncertain. V was pared by 5 bases and J by 7 bases, with 11 bases between. The CDR3 covers 12 residues. The germline V gene has CDR1 SGHTA and CDR2 FQGNSA. The CDR3 sequence: CASSPWAGGYTF. CDR3 sequence (DNA): TGTGCCAGCAGCCCCTGGGCAGGTGGCTACACCTTC.

In this sample, this clonotype turned up a few times. As DNA, the CDR3 is TGTGCCAGCAGTGAAAGGCTAGCGCCCTACAATGAGCAGTTCTTC. Protein: CASSERLAPYNEQFF. This chain joins TRBV6-1 and TRBJ2-1, with D possibly matching TRBD2 (6 bases). The CDR3 spans 15 residues. The V end was cut by 2 bases, the J end by 2 bases, with 10 bases between. Germline assignment: CDR1 MNHNS and CDR2 SASEGT.